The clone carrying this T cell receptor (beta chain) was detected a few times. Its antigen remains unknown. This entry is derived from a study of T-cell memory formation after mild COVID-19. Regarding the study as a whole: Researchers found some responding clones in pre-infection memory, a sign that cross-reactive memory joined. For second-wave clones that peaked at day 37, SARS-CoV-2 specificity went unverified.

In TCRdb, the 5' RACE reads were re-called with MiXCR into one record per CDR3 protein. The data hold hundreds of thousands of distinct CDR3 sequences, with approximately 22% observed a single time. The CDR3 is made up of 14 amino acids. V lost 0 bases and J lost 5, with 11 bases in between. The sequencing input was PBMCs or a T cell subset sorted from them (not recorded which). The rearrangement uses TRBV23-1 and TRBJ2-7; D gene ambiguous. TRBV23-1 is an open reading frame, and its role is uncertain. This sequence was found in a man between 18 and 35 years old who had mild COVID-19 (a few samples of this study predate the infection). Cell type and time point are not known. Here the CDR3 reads CASSQSAEYNEQYF. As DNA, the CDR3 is TGCGCCAGCAGTCAATCCGCTGAGTACAACGAGCAGTACTTC.